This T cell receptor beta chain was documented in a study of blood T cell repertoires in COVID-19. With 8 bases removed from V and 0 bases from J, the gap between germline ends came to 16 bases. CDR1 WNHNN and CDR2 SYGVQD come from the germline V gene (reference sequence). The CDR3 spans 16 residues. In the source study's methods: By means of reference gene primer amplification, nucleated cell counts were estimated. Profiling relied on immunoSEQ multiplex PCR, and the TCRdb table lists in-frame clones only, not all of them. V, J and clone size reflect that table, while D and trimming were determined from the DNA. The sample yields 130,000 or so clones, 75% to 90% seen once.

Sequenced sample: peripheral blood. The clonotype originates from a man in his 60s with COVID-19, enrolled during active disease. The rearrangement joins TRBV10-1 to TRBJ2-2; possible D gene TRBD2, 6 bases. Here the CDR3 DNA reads TGCGCCAGCGGAGGGGTGAGAGAATCGAACACCGGGGAGCTGTTTTTT. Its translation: CASGGVRESNTGELFF.